Included here is one TCR beta chain sequence, with context. The antigen remains unidentified. The sample belongs to a study of siplizumab effects on memory and regulatory T cells. Findings of the study overall: Phenotypic classification as naive or memory proved unattainable for roughly 75-97% of proliferating CD4+ or CD8+ clones. Naive T cells seemed more diverse than memory cells and seemed major alloresponse contributors. Relative to controls at roughly 30%, mappable alloreactive CD4+ clones exhibited a mean Treg-derived proportion of less than 70% with siplizumab.

From germline, CDR1 is LGHNA and CDR2 YSLEER. The CDR3 spans 16 residues. With 5 bases clipped from V and 4 bases from J, the junction kept 10 bases outside the gene matches. Assays were performed on 9.7 x 10^4 or so TCR templates per sample. Assay used: immunoSEQ multiplex PCR; TCRdb lists only in-frame clones, some missing. The data show about 6,500 clones, roughly 63% seen once. Sequenced sample: effector memory CD8+ T cells sorted from blood. Regarding subset: unstimulated CD8+ effector memory T cells. This receptor was obtained from a human donor in good health. The V call is TRBV4-3, the J call TRBJ1-2; 10 bases line up with TRBD1. The CDR3 sequence: CASSYSGTGESYGYTF. The CDR3 bases are TGCGCCAGCAGCTACTCCGGGACAGGGGAATCCTATGGCTACACCTTC.